The 32 T cell receptor beta chains in this list originate from one sample, sequenced in a study of identical twins. TCRdb re-analysed the 5' RACE reads in MiXCR, keeping a single row per CDR3 protein. The sample includes 200,000 or so distinct CDR3 sequences, less than 8% of them seen just once. These data were also reused for a study on yellow fever vaccine responses in identical twins.

Source material: memory (CD45RO+) T cells sorted from blood. The receptors stem from a woman aged 18-29 years in good health.

This sequence joins TRBV7-3 and TRBJ2-3; TRBD2 matches at 8 bases. With 3 bases clipped from V and 1 base from J, the junction kept 3 bases outside the gene matches. This CDR3 comprises 15 residues. Germline assignment: CDR1 SGHTA and CDR2 FQGTGA. The CDR3, as DNA: TGTGCCAGCAGCTTTCAAGCGGGGGGCACAGATACGCAGTATTTT. Translated, it gives CASSFQAGGTDTQYF.

This clonotype was observed many times. The chain combines TRBV5-1 with TRBJ2-3; D is tentatively TRBD1 or TRBD2 (5 bases each). Germline V CDR1 and CDR2: SGHRS, YFSETQ. Trimming stripped 2 bases from V and 2 bases from J, with 9 bases between. CDR3 length: 14 amino acids. The chain's CDR3 is CASSFGTFTDTQYF. In DNA, the CDR3 is TGCGCCAGCAGCTTCGGGACCTTCACAGATACGCAGTATTTT.

The V gene is TRBV7-2, the J gene TRBJ2-3, with 13 bases that match TRBD2. Trimming removed 5 bases from V and 4 bases from J; junction bases left unmatched: 6. Germline V gene lookup returns CDR1 SGHTA and CDR2 FQGNSA. The CDR3 has 16 amino acids. The CDR3 DNA follows: TGTGCCAGCAGCAAAAGGACTAGCGGGAGCGCAGATACGCAGTATTTT. It specifies CASSKRTSGSADTQYF.

This clonotype was seen repeatedly, ten times or more. CDR3 nucleotide sequence: TGTGCCAGCAGCTTAGCCCCAGGGGACGAGCAGTACTTC. Protein: CASSLAPGDEQYF. The V gene is TRBV7-2, the J gene TRBJ2-7, with D perhaps TRBD1 (6 bases). With 0 bases removed from V and 5 bases from J, the gap between germline ends came to 8 bases. In germline, CDR1 is SGHTA, CDR2 FQGNSA. This CDR3 region has 13 residues.

This clonotype was counted a few times. The genes are TRBV24-1 and TRBJ2-2; TRBD1 agrees at 8 bases. J was trimmed by 1 base and V by 7 bases; bases with no gene match: 1. From germline, CDR1 is KGHDR and CDR2 SFDVKD. This CDR3 is 14 amino acids long. The CDR3 loop reads CATRGTGNTGELFF. In DNA form, the CDR3 reads TGTGCCACCAGGGGGACAGGGAACACCGGGGAGCTGTTTTTT.

In nucleotides, the CDR3 is TGTGCCAGCAGTTTAGGGGGGCGGGGCACCGGGGAGCTGTTTTTT. Translating it yields CASSLGGRGTGELFF. The V and J genes are TRBV27 and TRBJ2-2; D assignment may be TRBD1 or TRBD2 (6 bases each). The CDR3 has 15 residues. The V end lost 2 bases, the J end lost 4 bases, and 11 bases lay between the germline ends. Germline lookup yields CDR1 MNHEY and CDR2 SMNVEV (reference sequence).

J is TRBJ2-2 and V is TRBV7-6, with D possibly TRBD2 on 5 matching bases. Germline-derived CDR1 and CDR2 are SGHVS and FNYEAQ. V shed 5 bases and J shed 6 bases, with 13 bases lying between them. The CDR3 consists of 14 residues. CDR3 sequence reads: CASSPQTISGELFF. The CDR3 DNA follows: TGTGCCAGCAGCCCGCAGACTATTTCCGGGGAGCTGTTTTTT.

J is TRBJ2-5 and V is TRBV15; D is possibly TRBD1 (5 bases). The CDR3 totals 15 residues. From germline, CDR1 is LNHNV and CDR2 YYDKDF (reference sequence). V was trimmed by 7 bases and J by 5 bases, leaving 20 bases between them. CDR3 DNA: TGTGCCACCAACCCACTTCCTAGAGCAGGGGAGACCCAGTACTTC. Its translation is CATNPLPRAGETQYF.

The DNA of the CDR3 is TGCGCCAGCAGCTTAACAGGGTTGGCTGAGCAGTTCTTC. Protein product: CASSLTGLAEQFF. This chain links TRBV5-1 with TRBJ2-1; tentative D call: TRBD1 (6 bases). CDR3 length equals 13 residues. V dropped 2 bases and J dropped 9 bases, with 12 bases sitting between them. From germline, CDR1 is SGHRS and CDR2 YFSETQ.

The table lists this clonotype with many counts. At one end, the junction sequence differs from germline, possibly due to a read error. V is TRBV24-1 and J is TRBJ1-4; possibly TRBD1 for D (6 bases). Germline loops: CDR1 KGHDR, CDR2 SFDVKD. The CDR3 runs 16 residues. In DNA, the CDR3 is TGTGCCACCAGTGATGCGACTGGGACAACGAATGAAAAACTGTTTTTT. It specifies CATSDATGTTNEKLFF.

This clonotype was seen a few times. The J gene is TRBJ1-3, the V gene TRBV9, with D perhaps matching TRBD1 (6 bases). Per the germline V gene, CDR1 is SGDLS and CDR2 is YYNGEE. The CDR3 runs 14 residues. V lost 1 base to trimming and J lost 4 bases, with 9 bases between them. The CDR3 DNA reads TGTGCCAGCAGCGTACAGGGGCCGGGAAACACCATATATTTT. Protein product: CASSVQGPGNTIYF.

This clonotype has a count of ten or more. The rearrangement uses TRBV28 and TRBJ2-5; the match to TRBD1 covers 7 bases. Germline values: CDR1 MDHEN, CDR2 SYDVKM. The CDR3 loop spans 14 amino acids. The V segment lost 6 bases and the J segment 3 bases; nucleotides outside the gene matches: 7. The CDR3 DNA follows: TGTGCCAGCAGGCAGTCCGGGACAGAAGAGACCCAGTACTTC. It translates to CASRQSGTEETQYF.

V usage is TRBV29-1 and J usage is TRBJ2-5, with 8 bases fitting TRBD2. The CDR3 runs 13 residues. V lost 8 bases and J lost 2; bases outside the gene matches: 7. Germline V lookup: CDR1 SQVTM, CDR2 ANQGSEA. CDR3 amino acids: CSKGGGGQETQYF. The CDR3 region has the DNA TGCAGCAAGGGAGGCGGGGGGCAAGAGACCCAGTACTTC.

The sample holds many counts of this clonotype. This rearrangement joins TRBV3-1 to TRBJ2-1; D ambiguous. The CDR3 is made up of 14 amino acids. Germline lookup yields CDR1 LGHDT and CDR2 YNNKEL (reference sequence). Trimming removed 5 bases at V and 5 bases at J, with 13 bases between. CDR3 residues: CASSKVLGNNEQFF. CDR3 sequence (DNA): TGTGCCAGCAGCAAAGTCTTGGGAAACAATGAGCAGTTCTTC.

This clonotype came up a few times. V usage is TRBV18 and J usage is TRBJ2-3; no reliable D call. Germline CDR1 reads KGHSH; CDR2 reads LQKENI. V dropped 1 base and J dropped 5 bases, with 7 bases sitting between them. This CDR3 region has 13 residues. CDR3: CASSPRNLDTQYF. The CDR3, as DNA: TGTGCCAGCTCACCACGAAACCTAGATACGCAGTATTTT.

The genes are TRBV20-1 and TRBJ2-1; D is perhaps TRBD2 (6 bases). Trimming shortened V by 2 bases and J by 4 bases, and 21 bases separated the two germline ends. The CDR3 length is 17 residues. Per germline, CDR1 DFQATT and CDR2 SNEGSKA (reference sequence). Here the CDR3 reads CSARNTERVPSYNEQFF. In DNA form, the CDR3 reads TGCAGTGCTAGAAATACCGAGCGGGTCCCCTCGTACAATGAGCAGTTCTTC.

This clonotype was picked up a small number of times. The CDR3 here is CASSPRQLAGIVDTQYF. DNA of the CDR3: TGCGCCAGCAGCCCCAGACAGCTAGCGGGGATAGTAGATACGCAGTATTTT. This chain links TRBV5-1 with TRBJ2-3; TRBD2 matches at 9 bases. V lost 4 bases and J lost 5; bases outside the gene matches: 14. The CDR3 is 17 amino acids. Germline V lookup: CDR1 SGHRS, CDR2 YFSETQ.

This clonotype was observed many times. The chain combines TRBV3-1 with TRBJ1-1; D is unclear. The CDR3 is 13 amino acids. Germline loops: CDR1 LGHDT, CDR2 YNNKEL (reference sequence). Trimming pared 4 bases from V and 1 base from J, leaving 7 bases between. The CDR3 DNA is TGTGCCAGCAGCCGCACACCGAACACTGAAGCTTTCTTT. The encoded protein is CASSRTPNTEAFF.

This clonotype occurred many times. The V gene is TRBV7-9, the J gene TRBJ1-1, with 8 positions matching TRBD1. The V segment lost 7 bases and the J segment 6 bases; nucleotides outside the gene matches: 13. CDR3 length: 15 residues. Germline CDR1 and CDR2: SEHNR and FQNEAQ (reference sequence). The CDR3 loop reads CASNSATGVKAEAFF. In DNA form, the CDR3 reads TGTGCCAGCAATAGCGCGACAGGGGTTAAGGCTGAAGCTTTCTTT.

This clonotype was observed at least ten times. The CDR3 coding sequence is TGCGCCAGCAGCCAAGCCCCCACTGGGGGTACGCAGTATTTT. Its translation: CASSQAPTGGTQYF. V gene TRBV4-3 combines with J gene TRBJ2-3; D may be TRBD1 or TRBD2 (5 bases each). This CDR3 region has 14 residues. Germline lookup yields CDR1 LGHNA and CDR2 YSLEER. With 1 base removed from V and 8 bases from J, the gap between germline ends came to 13 bases.

The table lists this clonotype with many counts. The chain carries TRBV29-1 and TRBJ2-3; D call uncertain. Germline lookup yields CDR1 SQVTM and CDR2 ANQGSEA. The CDR3 extends over 12 amino acids. The ends were cut back, 5 bases at V and 3 bases at J, with 9 bases in the middle. DNA of the CDR3: TGCAGCGTTCCGGATCTTACAGATACGCAGTATTTT. As protein: CSVPDLTDTQYF.

The chain uses TRBV28 and TRBJ1-4; no reliable D call. Trimming removed 4 bases from V and 8 bases from J, with 8 bases in between. In germline, CDR1 is MDHEN, CDR2 SYDVKM. The CDR3 length is 12 residues. CDR3 in amino acids: CASSSVEEKLFF. The CDR3 bases are TGTGCCAGCAGTTCTGTAGAGGAAAAACTGTTTTTT.

This clonotype was counted between two and nine times. The rearrangement links TRBV20-1 to TRBJ1-5; 7 nucleotides match TRBD1. Looked up from germline, CDR1 is DFQATT and CDR2 is SNEGSKA (reference sequence). V shed 4 bases and J 4 bases; nucleotides not matched to a gene: 4. The length of the CDR3 is 13 residues. CDR3 amino acids: CSANRDSNQPQHF. As DNA, the CDR3 is TGCAGTGCTAACCGGGACAGTAATCAGCCCCAGCATTTT.

This clonotype was recorded at least ten times. The chain combines TRBV5-1 with TRBJ2-5, with no clear D. This CDR3 contains 15 residues. The V end was cut by 4 bases, the J end by 0 bases, with 13 bases between. The germline gives CDR1 SGHRS, CDR2 YFSETQ. This chain's CDR3 is CASSNTVGYQETQYF. For the CDR3, the DNA is TGCGCCAGCAGCAACACAGTGGGGTACCAAGAGACCCAGTACTTC. The full variable domain, in which reference TRBV5-1 and TRBJ2-5 provide the parts outside the CDR3, is KAGVTQTPRYLIKTRGQQVTLSCSPISGHRSVSWYQQTPGQGLQFLFEYFSETQRNKGNFPGRFSGRQFSNSRSEMNVSTLELGDSALYLCASSNTVGYQETQYFGPGTRLLVL.

Ten or more counts support this clonotype. The chain joins TRBV12-3 or TRBV12-4 to TRBJ2-7; 7 positions match TRBD1. The CDR3 is 14 residues long. V was clipped by 6 bases and J by 3 bases; unmatched bases: 8. CDR3: CASRAGGSLYEQYF. DNA for the CDR3: TGTGCCAGCAGGGCAGGGGGTTCCCTCTACGAGCAGTACTTC.

This clonotype was detected only a few times. J is TRBJ2-3 and V is TRBV7-2; D is tentatively TRBD1 or TRBD2 (6 bases each). This CDR3 is 16 amino acids long. Germline V gene sequence: CDR1 SGHTA, CDR2 FQGNSA. The V end was cut by 4 bases, the J end by 0 bases, with 14 bases between. This chain's CDR3 is CASSSRRGTSTDTQYF. The CDR3 nucleotides are TGTGCCAGCAGCTCAAGACGGGGGACAAGCACAGATACGCAGTATTTT.

The rearrangement joins TRBV18 to TRBJ2-7; no clear D gene. The CDR3 contains 12 residues. V lost 5 bases and J lost 3, with 8 bases in between. Germline loops: CDR1 KGHSH, CDR2 LQKENI. This CDR3 reads CASSSRLYEQYF. The DNA for the CDR3 is TGTGCCAGCTCAAGCCGGCTCTACGAGCAGTACTTC. Filled out from reference TRBV18 and TRBJ2-7, the complete variable domain reads NAGVMQNPRHLVRRRGQEARLRCSPMKGHSHVYWYRQLPEEGLKFMVYLQKENIIDESGMPKERFSAEFPKEGPSILRIQQVVRGDSAAYFCASSSRLYEQYFGPGTRLTVT.

This clonotype showed up many times. The genes are TRBV20-1 and TRBJ2-3, with 9 positions matching TRBD2. The V segment lost 7 bases and the J segment 5 bases; nucleotides outside the gene matches: 7. The CDR3 is made up of 13 amino acids. Germline V gene data show CDR1 as DFQATT and CDR2 as SNEGSKA (reference sequence). CDR3 loop: CSVAGEGGDTQYF. The CDR3 DNA is TGCAGTGTAGCGGGAGAAGGTGGAGATACGCAGTATTTT.

This clonotype was seen ten or more times. CDR3: CSAPSTGSWPEAFF. CDR3 coding DNA: TGCAGTGCCCCCTCCACAGGGAGTTGGCCTGAAGCTTTCTTT. The rearrangement joins TRBV20-1 to TRBJ1-1; a possible D gene is TRBD1 (6 bases). The V end lost 6 bases, the J end lost 6 bases, and 20 bases lay between the germline ends. This CDR3 is built from 14 residues. Germline CDR1 is DFQATT and CDR2 is SNEGSKA (reference sequence).

This clonotype was found many times. The chain couples TRBV6-2 or TRBV6-3 to TRBJ2-1; 11 bases match TRBD2. The trim removed 5 bases at V and 10 bases at J, leaving 7 bases unmatched. The CDR3 contains 14 residues. Germline V gene data show CDR1 as MNHEY and CDR2 as SVGEGT. For the CDR3, the DNA is TGTGCCAGCAGTCTAGCGGGAGGAGGCCAGGAGCAGTTCTTC. Translated, it gives CASSLAGGGQEQFF.

V gene TRBV25-1 combines with J gene TRBJ2-7, with a tentative D call TRBD1 (6 bases). The V and J ends lost 6 bases and 4 bases respectively, with 10 bases between them. Germline CDR1 MGHDK, CDR2 SYGVNS. The CDR3 runs to 12 residues. CDR3 nucleotides: TGTGCCAGCAGGACAGGACTTTACGAGCAGTACTTC. It specifies CASRTGLYEQYF.

This clonotype appeared many times. The chain combines TRBV27 with TRBJ2-1; 8 bases align to TRBD1. The CDR3 covers 13 residues. The V gene end was trimmed by 7 bases and the J gene end by 9 bases; junction bases not matched to a gene: 8. CDR1 and CDR2 from the germline V gene are MNHEY and SMNVEV (reference sequence). The CDR3 protein is CASKTGDGGEQFF. In DNA, the CDR3 is TGTGCCAGCAAGACAGGGGACGGCGGTGAGCAGTTCTTC.